What follows describes a single T cell receptor beta chain. No antigen is known for it. This specimen belongs to a study of identifying expanded T cells in peripheral blood. Study-wide findings and caveats: About 1.2 clones differed between technical replicates, versus around 15 and 18 over time. Variance in clone template counts between roughly two-week samples significantly increased with total template count across all healthy donors.

No infections or other immune events were documented during collection. The data were produced by immunoSEQ multiplex PCR, yet TCRdb's version contains in-frame clones alone and is incomplete. The sample comprises 58,000 or so clones, around four fifths of which are singletons, and 15% to 20% rests with the top ten. This clonotype originated in a person aged 18-69 years in good health. The sample was blood.

The CDR3 DNA reads as TGTGCCAGCAAGGGACGGCGGAACGTAAATTCACCCCTCCACTTT. The encoded protein is CASKGRRNVNSPLHF. J is TRBJ1-6 and V is TRBV6-1, with D tentatively TRBD1 (5 bases). V was shortened by 7 bases and J by 7 bases, with 17 bases between the two germline ends. Per germline, CDR1 MNHNS and CDR2 SASEGT. This CDR3 spans 15 amino acids.